This T cell receptor beta chain is from a study of cytomegalovirus exposure and HLA in healthy donors. Findings of the study overall: It was fewer than 200 TCR beta chains that were listed as cytomegalovirus-associated. TCR association rates varied by HLA locus in a later analysis, with DRB1 highest and HLA-C lowest. At a 0.05 false discovery rate, a later analysis found around 15,000 TCR beta sequences to be associated with HLA alleles.

CDR3 length: 17 amino acids. CDR1 MDHEN and CDR2 SYDVKM come from the germline V gene. V lost 0 bases, J lost 1 base, and 1 base stayed unmatched. The PCR made use of 60 Vbeta and 13 Jbeta primers. Clones were sequenced by immunoSEQ multiplex PCR, and TCRdb holds only the in-frame ones, with some missing. The sample carries roughly 200,000 clones, roughly four fifths recorded once. This clone was counted between two and nine times. Its antigen is still unknown. This chain joins TRBV28 and TRBJ1-5; 12 bases align to TRBD1. Sample: PBMCs. This clonotype was sampled from a woman aged 40-49 years in good health and CMV-seronegative. The CDR3 protein is CASSLWGTGGSNQPQHF. CDR3 nucleotide sequence: TGTGCCAGCAGTTTATGGGGGACAGGGGGCAGCAATCAGCCCCAGCATTTT.